These 15 T cell receptor beta chains were all obtained from the same sample, sequenced in a study of cytomegalovirus exposure and HLA in healthy donors. Profiling relied on immunoSEQ multiplex PCR, and the TCRdb table lists in-frame clones only, not all of them. The sample has about 280,000 clones; 85% to 90% are singletons. The sample comprised PBMCs. The receptors derive from a woman aged 18-30 years in good health and CMV-seronegative.

This chain joins TRBV27 and TRBJ2-1; 12 positions agree with TRBD2. The trim removed 5 bases at V and 6 bases at J, leaving 8 bases unmatched. The germline V gene has CDR1 MNHEY and CDR2 SMNVEV (reference sequence). The CDR3 totals 16 residues. The CDR3 reads CASSPILAGGTNEQFF. The CDR3 nucleotides read TGTGCCAGCAGTCCGATACTAGCGGGAGGAACCAATGAGCAGTTCTTC.

The chain employs TRBV5-1 and TRBJ2-3, with 7 bases identical to TRBD2. Looked up from germline, CDR1 is SGHRS and CDR2 is YFSETQ. V gave up 4 bases and J gave up 4 bases; unmatched junction bases: 6. The CDR3 is made up of 14 amino acids. CDR3: CASSVAGAPDTQYF. CDR3 coding DNA: TGCGCCAGCAGCGTGGCGGGAGCACCAGATACGCAGTATTTT. Complete variable domain (other parts from reference TRBV5-1 and TRBJ2-3): KAGVTQTPRYLIKTRGQQVTLSCSPISGHRSVSWYQQTPGQGLQFLFEYFSETQRNKGNFPGRFSGRQFSNSRSEMNVSTLELGDSALYLCASSVAGAPDTQYFGPGTRLTVL.

The J gene is TRBJ2-1, the V gene TRBV6-5, with a weak D call TRBD2 (6 bases). CDR1 and CDR2 (germline): MNHEY, SVGAGI. CDR3 length: 13 residues. The ends were cut back, 5 bases at V and 9 bases at J, with 14 bases in the middle. CDR3 nucleotides: TGTGCCAGCAGTCAGACTAGTGAGGGTGAGCAGTTCTTC. Translated: CASSQTSEGEQFF.

The chain is built from TRBV2 and TRBJ2-3; 9 nucleotides line up with TRBD2. The CDR3 length is 16 residues. Germline CDR1 SNHLY, CDR2 FYNNEI. V shed 4 bases and J 1 base; nucleotides not matched to a gene: 6. CDR3 loop: CASSGKGLAGTDTQYF. DNA for the CDR3: TGTGCCAGCAGTGGCAAGGGACTAGCAGGCACAGATACGCAGTATTTT. Supplemented by reference TRBV2 and TRBJ2-3, the full variable domain reads EPEVTQTPSHQVTQMGQEVILRCVPISNHLYFYWYRQILGQKVEFLVSFYNNEISEKSEIFDDQFSVERPDGSNFTLKIRSTKLEDSAMYFCASSGKGLAGTDTQYFGPGTRLTVL.

With regard to this clone: Because it lacks the conserved phenylalanine or tryptophan at the end, this CDR3 is likely a read error. It is unclear where the CDR3 begins or ends on the DNA, so no DNA is shown, and the CDR3 is as TCRdb lists it. The chain carries TRBV5-1 and TRBJ1-2; TRBD1, the table's D call, was not compared with the DNA. CDR1 SGHRS and CDR2 YFSETQ come from the germline V gene. The CDR3 is 13 residues long, ends included. CDR3 amino acids: CASSLDLQAANTY.

In this sample, this clone turned up a few times. The chain links TRBV11-2 to TRBJ2-3, with TRBD2 matching 8 bases. The CDR3 contains 19 residues. CDR1 SGHAT and CDR2 FQNNGV come from the germline V gene. The trim removed 2 bases at V and 1 base at J, leaving 14 bases unmatched. CDR3 in amino acids: CASSLRITGGPVGTDTQYF. CDR3 sequence (DNA): TGTGCCAGCAGCTTAAGGATCACGGGAGGGCCTGTGGGCACAGATACGCAGTATTTT.

This chain joins TRBV28 and TRBJ1-2; 9 bases match TRBD1. V shed 5 bases and J 8 bases; nucleotides not matched to a gene: 6. The CDR3 loop spans 13 amino acids. Germline CDR1 and CDR2: MDHEN and SYDVKM. CDR3 residues: CASSPGTGFGYTF. The CDR3, as DNA: TGTGCCAGCAGTCCCGGGACAGGGTTCGGCTACACCTTC.

The V gene is TRBV30, the J gene TRBJ1-3, with TRBD1 matching over 7 bases. This CDR3 region has 15 residues. The ends lost 0 bases at V and 3 bases at J; junction bases unmatched: 5. Germline loops: CDR1 GTSNPN, CDR2 SVGIG (reference sequence). This CDR3 is CAWSVPGGGGNTIYF. The CDR3 coding sequence is TGTGCCTGGAGTGTTCCAGGGGGTGGTGGAAACACCATATATTTT. Combining the CDR3 with reference TRBV30 and TRBJ1-3 gives the whole variable domain SQTIHQWPATLVQPVGSPLSLECTVEGTSNPNLYWYRQAAGRGLQLLFYSVGIGQISSEVPQNLSASRPQDRQFILSSKKLLLSDSGFYLCAWSVPGGGGNTIYFGEGSWLTVV.

This clone has just a few counts. The chain uses TRBV25-1 and TRBJ1-2; D remains unclear. The ends were cut back, 7 bases at V and 7 bases at J, with 19 bases in the middle. This CDR3 has 14 amino acids. The V gene's germline CDR1 is MGHDK and CDR2 SYGVNS. CDR3 nucleotide sequence: TGTGCCAGCATCAACCTTGGGAGGGTTCCTGGCTACACCTTC. It specifies CASINLGRVPGYTF.

The genes are TRBV9 and TRBJ2-3; D is perhaps TRBD2 (6 bases). Germline CDR1 and CDR2: SGDLS and YYNGEE. The V end was cut by 3 bases, the J end by 6 bases, with 11 bases between. This CDR3 is built from 13 residues. This chain's CDR3 is CASSGLVLDTQYF. The CDR3 nucleotides are TGTGCCAGCAGCGGACTAGTTCTGGATACGCAGTATTTT.

The chain combines TRBV28 with TRBJ1-5; no clear D gene. V lost 2 bases and J 4 bases, leaving 9 bases between the germline ends. The CDR3 has 14 amino acids. Germline V lookup: CDR1 MDHEN, CDR2 SYDVKM. The CDR3 spells CASSLTLQNQPQHF. In DNA form, the CDR3 reads TGTGCCAGCAGTTTAACATTGCAAAATCAGCCCCAGCATTTT.

This chain connects TRBV27 to TRBJ1-5; 7 bases fit TRBD1. This CDR3 has 14 amino acids. Germline assignment: CDR1 MNHEY and CDR2 SMNVEV (reference sequence). V was pared by 5 bases and J by 6 bases, with 7 bases of the junction left unmatched. As DNA, the CDR3 is TGTGCCAGCAGTCTTCAGGGGGAGTTTCAGCCCCAGCATTTT. Its translation: CASSLQGEFQPQHF.

This sequence joins TRBV30 and TRBJ2-7; the match to TRBD2 covers 7 bases. Germline assignment: CDR1 GTSNPN and CDR2 SVGIG (reference sequence). This CDR3 comprises 14 residues. The J segment lost 4 bases and the V segment lost 2 bases, leaving 8 bases of the junction unmatched. In nucleotides, the CDR3 is TGTGCCTGGAGTCAGGTGGGAGGGCAGTACGAGCAGTACTTC. Translating gives CAWSQVGGQYEQYF.

The chain is built from TRBV30 and TRBJ2-7; 8 bases agree with TRBD1. The V segment lost 3 bases and the J segment 3 bases; nucleotides outside the gene matches: 4. Germline CDR1 GTSNPN, CDR2 SVGIG (reference sequence). This CDR3 region has 13 residues. The CDR3 protein is CAWRYGQGYEQYF. CDR3 nucleotides: TGTGCCTGGAGGTACGGACAGGGCTACGAGCAGTACTTC.

The chain carries TRBV28 and TRBJ1-2, with TRBD1 as a possible D gene (6 bases). The germline gives CDR1 MDHEN, CDR2 SYDVKM. The CDR3 totals 16 residues. V was clipped by 6 bases and J by 1 base, with 18 bases between them. CDR3 coding DNA: TGTGCCAGCAGGATCCAAGGGGGTTATCGTAACTATGGCTACACCTTC. Translating it yields CASRIQGGYRNYGYTF.